Described below is a single T cell receptor beta chain sequence and its context. The antigen this receptor binds is unknown. Per-base quality was not reported, and no clone a single base away is much larger than it. TCRbeta CDR3 regions were amplified from genomic DNA by means of the immunoSEQ Assay, a bias-controlled multiplex PCR. Per the original workflow: Within the assay, amplification of reference gene primers was used to estimate how many nucleated cells each sample contained. To quantify the absolute abundance of each unique TCRbeta CDR3 rearrangement, sequence reads were collapsed and filtered. For each sample, productive Simpson clonality was calculated by taking the square root of Simpson's diversity index across productive rearrangements. Imported from immuneACCESS, the table was reduced by TCRdb to in-frame sequences with V and J called. These copies leave out some clones; in studies compared against another copy, an unresolved V gene accounts for under half, and the cause of the remainder is not known. V, J and clone size reflect that table, while D and trimming were determined from the DNA. The sample profile shows roughly 290,000 clones; 90% of them were found once. The top ten constitute roughly 7% of the sample.

This sample was included in a study of blood T cell repertoires in COVID-19 (dated by TCRdb to 2020 to 2021). General notes on the study: Collaborator samples came from the United States, Italy and Spain and covered acute and convalescent phases of COVID-19. The prospective study material was composed of cDNA or gDNA derived from T cells, B-cell-depleted T cells, or PBMCs. The dataset comprised deeply sampled blood TCRbeta repertoires from subjects exposed to, actively infected with, or recovered from COVID-19. The repertoires were released in a freely available public database intended as a resource for research on the immune response to SARS-CoV-2. The samples were drawn from the first 160 participants of the ongoing ImmuneRACE study and from roughly 1,300 subjects provided by 6 global collaborators. A de-identified subject ID, COVID-19 status, age in years and sex were almost always included in the sample metadata. HLA class I and class II types, where available, came from metadata supplied by the sample provider rather than from assay-based typing.

The germline ends are 9 bases apart after V is trimmed by 1 base and J by 2 bases. The germline V gene encodes CDR1 SGHDN and CDR2 FVKESK. The CDR3 measures 15 amino acids from cysteine to phenylalanine. The sequence is cut down to CDR3 DNA, 45 bases in frame from base 1. One collaborating source in Seattle enrolled patients during active infection and followed them longitudinally through the course of disease. Collaborating institutions collected whole blood in K2EDTA tubes following their own protocols. For TCRbeta analysis, collaborators shipped samples in one of three forms: frozen whole blood, isolated PBMCs, or DNA extracted from either of those sample types. Summary of the overall study and its limitations: The amount of clinical and demographic metadata varied by source and participant and was provided uncurated.

The sample comprised peripheral blood. In this chain, TRBV14 is recombined with TRBJ1-3, with the D gene not confidently named. This clonotype originated in a woman in her 30s with COVID-19, enrolled during active disease. The sequenced DNA: TGTGCCAGCAGCCAAGGCGGGAACCCTGGAAACACCATATATTTT. Its protein product is CASSQGGNPGNTIYF. Beyond the CDR3, the reference TRBV14 and TRBJ1-3 genes provide the residues; the full variable domain reads: EAGVTQFPSHSVIEKGQTVTLRCDPISGHDNLYWYRRVMGKEIKFLLHFVKESKQDESGMPNNRFLAERTGGTYSTLKVQPAELEDSGVYFCASSQGGNPGNTIYFGEGSWLTVV.